One sample yielded the 27 T cell receptor beta chains listed below, sequenced in a study of T cell repertoires in cytomegalovirus infection. Antigens of these TCRs are unknown. TCRdb recomputed calls from the reads with MiXCR, one row per CDR3 protein. The sample has about half a million distinct CDR3 sequences, about 33% seen once. The sequencing here drew on cultured PBMCs, taken from culture after CMV antigen stimulation. Every receptor here comes from a human donor in good health (CMV status not recorded). Some clones in this sample may be carry-over from other donors' samples.

Worth noting for this clonotype: The junction does not match germline at one end; this may be a read error. The genes are TRBV4-1 and TRBJ2-3; TRBD2 agrees at 9 bases. Germline-derived CDR1 and CDR2 are MGHRA and YSYEKL. The CDR3 spans 16 residues. The CDR3 nucleotides read TGTGCCAGCAGCCAAGTTGGGGTGCGGGAGGGCGATACGCAGTATTTT. Translating gives CASSQVGVREGDTQYF.

V is TRBV28 and J is TRBJ2-7; possibly TRBD1 for D (6 bases). This CDR3 has 15 amino acids. Trimming took off 7 bases at V and 4 bases at J, with 20 bases between the two ends. Germline lookup yields CDR1 MDHEN and CDR2 SYDVKM. For the CDR3, the DNA is TGTGCCAGCAACCCGGACAGTACCTTTCGATACGAGCAGTACTTC. This encodes CASNPDSTFRYEQYF.

This rearrangement joins TRBV7-2 to TRBJ2-1; D possibly uses TRBD1 or TRBD2 (5 bases each). Between the trimmed V and J ends, which lost 5 bases and 11 bases, there was a span of 13 bases. Germline V gene data show CDR1 as SGHTA and CDR2 as FQGNSA. This CDR3 contains 12 residues. The CDR3 DNA is TGTGCCAGCAGCCCACTACCGGGACAGCAGTTCTTC. It yields the protein CASSPLPGQQFF.

The chain combines TRBV4-1 with TRBJ1-2, with a tentative D call TRBD1 (6 bases). V lost 1 base to trimming and J lost 8 bases, with 14 bases between them. Per germline, CDR1 MGHRA and CDR2 YSYEKL. There are 14 residues in the CDR3. DNA for the CDR3: TGCGCCAGCAGCCAAGGCGACAGGCCGGGGGGCTACACCTTC. Amino acids: CASSQGDRPGGYTF.

The chain recombines TRBV24-1 with TRBJ2-1, with 10 bases identical to TRBD2. This CDR3 has 17 amino acids. J was trimmed by 2 bases and V by 3 bases; bases with no gene match: 6. Per the germline V gene, CDR1 is KGHDR and CDR2 is SFDVKD. CDR3 loop: CATSDPSSGSTYNEQFF. DNA of the CDR3: TGTGCCACCAGTGATCCCTCTAGCGGGAGCACCTACAATGAGCAGTTCTTC.

This clonotype was observed at least ten times. The rearrangement links TRBV7-6 to TRBJ2-7; TRBD1 agrees at 8 bases. Germline V gives CDR1 SGHVS, CDR2 FNYEAQ. J lost 3 bases, V lost 5 bases, and 6 bases had no gene match. The CDR3 sequence is 14 residues long. CDR3 protein: CASSHGTGIYEQYF. CDR3 DNA: TGTGCCAGCAGCCACGGGACAGGTATCTACGAGCAGTACTTC.

This chain connects TRBV12-5 to TRBJ2-1; D remains ambiguous. The CDR3 is made up of 15 amino acids. Germline loops: CDR1 LGHNT, CDR2 FRNRAP. The V end lost 0 bases, the J end lost 4 bases, and 10 bases lay between the germline ends. Written as DNA, the CDR3 is TGTGCTAGTGGTTTGGTTATCGGGCAGTACAATGAGCAGTTCTTC. Translated, it gives CASGLVIGQYNEQFF.

Only a few counts were recorded for this clonotype. This rearrangement joins TRBV27 to TRBJ2-7; the match to TRBD1 covers 9 bases. This CDR3 region has 13 residues. After removal of 6 bases from V and 5 bases from J, the junction contained 5 bases not matched to a gene. Germline assignment: CDR1 MNHEY and CDR2 SMNVEV (reference sequence). The CDR3 loop is CASRGTGTDEQYF. In DNA form, the CDR3 reads TGTGCCAGCAGGGGGACAGGGACCGACGAGCAGTACTTC.

This clonotype has only one observation. The chain combines TRBV27 with TRBJ2-7, with TRBD1 matching 7 bases. J was trimmed by 4 bases and V by 5 bases; bases with no gene match: 5. This CDR3 is 13 amino acids long. Germline V gives CDR1 MNHEY, CDR2 SMNVEV (reference sequence). The CDR3 DNA is TGTGCCAGCAGTCGAAGGGGGCCTTACGAGCAGTACGTC. Translating gives CASSRRGPYEQYV.

The chain employs TRBV6-6 and TRBJ2-5; D may be TRBD1 (6 bases). Trimming stripped 0 bases from V and 5 bases from J, with 16 bases between. Germline V gene sequence: CDR1 MNHNY, CDR2 SVGAGI (reference sequence). The CDR3 is 16 amino acids. CDR3 in amino acids: CASSYSNTQGAETQYF. The CDR3 nucleotides are TGTGCCAGCAGTTACTCGAATACACAGGGTGCGGAGACCCAGTACTTC.

This clonotype was recorded a few times. The rearrangement links TRBV7-8 to TRBJ1-2, with D tentatively TRBD1 (6 bases). The germline V gene has CDR1 SGHVS and CDR2 FQNEAQ. The CDR3 length is 15 residues. V was clipped by 5 bases and J by 8 bases, with 21 bases between them. CDR3 protein: CASSHYREIEEGYTF. CDR3 DNA sequence: TGTGCCAGCAGCCACTACAGGGAAATAGAGGAAGGCTACACCTTC.

There are a few counts of this clonotype. The chain employs TRBV28 and TRBJ2-4; D possibly uses TRBD1 or TRBD2 (5 bases each). CDR1 is MDHEN and CDR2 is SYDVKM in the germline V gene. The CDR3 totals 14 residues. Trimming took off 6 bases at V and 4 bases at J, with 13 bases between the two ends. The CDR3 here is CASRDPGPKNIQYF. The CDR3, as DNA: TGTGCCAGCAGGGACCCGGGACCTAAAAACATTCAGTACTTC.

This clonotype was counted many times. The chain uses TRBV7-2 and TRBJ2-3; possible D gene TRBD2, 5 bases. V was cut by 0 bases and J by 6 bases, with 13 bases left in between. Germline CDR1 SGHTA, CDR2 FQGNSA. This CDR3 comprises 15 residues. Written as DNA, the CDR3 is TGTGCCAGCAGCTTAGCGGTAACGGGATCCGATACGCAGTATTTT. Translating gives CASSLAVTGSDTQYF.

This clonotype was observed at least ten times. The chain is built from TRBV7-2 and TRBJ2-1; no clear D gene. This CDR3 contains 13 residues. V was cut by 3 bases and J by 10 bases, with 13 bases left in between. The germline V gene encodes CDR1 SGHTA and CDR2 FQGNSA. The CDR3 coding sequence is TGTGCCAGCAGCTTTGGACCCGTCGAGGAGCAGTTCTTC. This sequence encodes CASSFGPVEEQFF.

The V call is TRBV16, the J call TRBJ2-7; 9 nucleotides line up with TRBD1. The length of the CDR3 is 15 residues. CDR1 KGHSY and CDR2 FQNENV come from the germline V gene. V lost 6 bases to trimming and J lost 6 bases; unmatched junction nucleotides: 12. The CDR3 DNA sequence: TGTGCCAGCAGTTTAGGATCCGGGACAGGGATCGAGCAGTACTTC. Protein sequence: CASSLGSGTGIEQYF.

This chain joins TRBV7-3 and TRBJ2-5; TRBD2 matches 7 bases. Germline assignment: CDR1 SGHTA and CDR2 FQGTGA. This CDR3 is built from 12 residues. CDR3 region: CVCGGVVGTQYF. For the CDR3, the DNA is TGTGTCTGCGGGGGAGTCGTTGGGACCCAGTACTTC.

The chain employs TRBV20-1 and TRBJ2-1; D is possibly TRBD2 (5 bases). Trimming removed 3 bases from V and 0 bases from J, with 9 bases in between. Germline assignment: CDR1 DFQATT and CDR2 SNEGSKA (reference sequence). The CDR3 has 14 residues. The CDR3 sequence is CSASGDSSYNEQFF. The CDR3 DNA is TGCAGTGCTAGCGGGGATAGCTCCTACAATGAGCAGTTCTTC.

There are a few counts of this clonotype. The chain carries TRBV6-1 and TRBJ2-1; no reliable D call. The CDR3 extends over 17 amino acids. Per germline, CDR1 MNHNS and CDR2 SASEGT. Trimming cost V 4 bases and J 5 bases, with 21 bases left between them. Here the CDR3 reads CASSGIQRWSSNNEQFF. The CDR3 DNA follows: TGTGCCAGCAGTGGCATCCAGAGGTGGTCATCGAACAATGAGCAGTTCTTC.

This clonotype was counted a few times. Here the CDR3 DNA reads TGTGCCAGCAGCTTTCAATACTCCTACAATGAGCAGTTCTTC. It encodes CASSFQYSYNEQFF. The rearrangement links TRBV7-8 to TRBJ2-1, with no clear D. This CDR3 region has 14 residues. Germline CDR1 SGHVS, CDR2 FQNEAQ. V gave up 3 bases and J gave up 0 bases, with 6 bases separating them.

The chain joins TRBV29-1 to TRBJ2-3; TRBD2 matches at 9 bases. This CDR3 spans 12 amino acids. V trimming: 5 bases; J trimming: 6 bases; junction bases outside the gene matches: 3. Per the germline V gene, CDR1 is SQVTM and CDR2 is ANQGSEA. The CDR3 loop is CSVLAGEDTQYF. CDR3 DNA: TGCAGCGTTTTAGCGGGAGAGGATACGCAGTATTTT.

This sequence joins TRBV11-2 and TRBJ2-5; the match to TRBD2 covers 8 bases. Germline assignment: CDR1 SGHAT and CDR2 FQNNGV. J lost 5 bases, V lost 4 bases, and 9 bases had no gene match. The CDR3 spans 15 residues. The CDR3 region has the DNA TGTGCCAGCAGCTCCCGGGGGGGGTGGTTGGAGACCCAGTACTTC. Protein sequence: CASSSRGGWLETQYF.

CDR3 residues: CASSPNSQGVAAFF. The CDR3 bases are TGTGCCAGCTCACCAAATAGTCAAGGGGTTGCAGCTTTCTTT. The V and J genes are TRBV18 and TRBJ1-1; D possibly corresponds to TRBD1 (5 bases). The germline V gene encodes CDR1 KGHSH and CDR2 LQKENI. Trimming removed 2 bases from V and 10 bases from J, with 17 bases in between. The CDR3 is 14 amino acids. Filled out from reference TRBV18 and TRBJ1-1, the complete variable domain reads NAGVMQNPRHLVRRRGQEARLRCSPMKGHSHVYWYRQLPEEGLKFMVYLQKENIIDESGMPKERFSAEFPKEGPSILRIQQVVRGDSAAYFCASSPNSQGVAAFFGQGTRLTVV.

The chain joins TRBV7-2 to TRBJ2-7, with 7 positions matching TRBD1. In germline, CDR1 is SGHTA, CDR2 FQGNSA. The J segment lost 6 bases and the V segment lost 2 bases, leaving 7 bases of the junction unmatched. The CDR3 has 14 amino acids. The DNA for the CDR3 is TGTGCCAGCAGCTTATACAGGGGTCTGGGCGAGCAGTACTTC. Translation gives CASSLYRGLGEQYF.

This clonotype has ten or more counts. The V and J genes are TRBV5-1 and TRBJ1-1; a weak D match, TRBD1 (6 bases). V shed 1 base and J shed 3 bases, with 10 bases lying between them. The CDR3 runs to 14 residues. In germline, CDR1 is SGHRS, CDR2 YFSETQ. As DNA, the CDR3 is TGCGCCAGCAGCTTGACAGGGACCCACACTGAAGCTTTCTTT. This gives the protein CASSLTGTHTEAFF.

The chain combines TRBV6-1 with TRBJ1-3; possible D gene TRBD1, 5 bases. The CDR3 runs to 14 residues. Looked up from germline, CDR1 is MNHNS and CDR2 is SASEGT. Trimming took off 7 bases at V and 2 bases at J, with 12 bases between the two ends. The CDR3 is CASTFDSPGNTIYF. The CDR3 nucleotides are TGTGCCAGCACCTTCGACAGTCCTGGAAACACCATATATTTT.

The V and J genes are TRBV19 and TRBJ2-3; maybe TRBD2 (6 bases). This CDR3 is 15 amino acids long. Germline loops: CDR1 LNHDA, CDR2 SQIVND (reference sequence). V shed 7 bases and J shed 4 bases, with 18 bases lying between them. The CDR3 DNA follows: TGTGCCAGTACCAGCCGGGGGAACGCTGCAGATACGCAGTATTTT. Translating it yields CASTSRGNAADTQYF.

This clonotype was counted a few times. The chain is built from TRBV2 and TRBJ2-7; the D is unclear. Germline V gene lookup returns CDR1 SNHLY and CDR2 FYNNEI. The germline V and J ends were trimmed by 2 bases and 0 bases, with 11 bases remaining between them. This CDR3 is 15 amino acids long. The CDR3 region has the DNA TGTGCCAGCAGTGAACAAGGAATAAGCTCCTACGAGCAGTACGTC. It translates to CASSEQGISSYEQYV.